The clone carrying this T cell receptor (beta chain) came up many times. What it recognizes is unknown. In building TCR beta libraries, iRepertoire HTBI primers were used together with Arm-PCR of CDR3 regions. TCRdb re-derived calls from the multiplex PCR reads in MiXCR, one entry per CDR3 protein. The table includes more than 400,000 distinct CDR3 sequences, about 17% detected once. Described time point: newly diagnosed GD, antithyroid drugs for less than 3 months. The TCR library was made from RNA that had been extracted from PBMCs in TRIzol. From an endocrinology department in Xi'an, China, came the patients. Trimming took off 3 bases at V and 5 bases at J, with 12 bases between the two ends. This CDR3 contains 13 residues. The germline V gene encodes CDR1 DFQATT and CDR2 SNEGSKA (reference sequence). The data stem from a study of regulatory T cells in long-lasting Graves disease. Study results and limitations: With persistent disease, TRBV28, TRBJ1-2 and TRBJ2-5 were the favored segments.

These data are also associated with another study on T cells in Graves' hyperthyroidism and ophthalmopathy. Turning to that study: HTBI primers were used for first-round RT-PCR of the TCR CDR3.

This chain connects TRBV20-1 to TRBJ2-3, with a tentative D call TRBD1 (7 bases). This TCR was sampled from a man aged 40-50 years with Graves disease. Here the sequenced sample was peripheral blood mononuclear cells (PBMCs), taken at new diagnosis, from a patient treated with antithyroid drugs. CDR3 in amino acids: CSARQGGRDTQYF. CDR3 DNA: TGCAGTGCTAGGCAGGGGGGAAGAGATACGCAGTATTTT.